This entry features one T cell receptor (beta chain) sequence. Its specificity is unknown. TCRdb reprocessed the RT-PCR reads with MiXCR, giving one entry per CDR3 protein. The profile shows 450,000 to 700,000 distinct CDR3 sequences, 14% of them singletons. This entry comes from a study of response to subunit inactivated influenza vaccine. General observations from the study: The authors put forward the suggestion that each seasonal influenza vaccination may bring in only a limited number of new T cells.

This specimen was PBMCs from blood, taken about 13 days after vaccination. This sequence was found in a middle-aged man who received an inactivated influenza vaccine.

The chain's CDR3 is CASSIGGNQPQHF. The CDR3 nucleotides read TGCGCCAGCAGCATAGGGGGTAATCAGCCCCAGCATTTT. The chain has TRBV5-1 and TRBJ1-5; possible D gene TRBD1, 6 bases. With 4 bases removed from V and 4 bases from J, the gap between germline ends came to 9 bases. The CDR3 loop spans 13 amino acids. Germline values: CDR1 SGHRS, CDR2 YFSETQ.